The 20 T cell receptor beta chains presented below share a single source sample, sequenced in a study of blood T cell repertoires in COVID-19. The data were produced by immunoSEQ multiplex PCR, yet TCRdb's version contains in-frame clones alone and is incomplete. The table has about 160,000 clones, approximately 85% seen once. Sequencing was done on a sample of peripheral blood. Receptors were obtained from a man older than 75 with COVID-19, enrolled during active disease.

The chain carries TRBV5-6 and TRBJ2-3, with D tentatively TRBD1 (5 bases). The ends were cut back, 4 bases at V and 3 bases at J, with 21 bases in the middle. Germline V gene sequence: CDR1 SGHDT, CDR2 YYEEEE. The CDR3 covers 17 residues. As DNA, the CDR3 is TGTGCCAGCAGCCTCTACCGCCAGGGATTGGAGACAGATACGCAGTATTTT. It encodes CASSLYRQGLETDTQYF.

The V gene is TRBV3-1 (or the pseudogene TRBV3-2), the J gene TRBJ1-1; D possibly corresponds to TRBD1 (6 bases). The CDR3 contains 17 residues. CDR1 and CDR2 from the germline V gene are LGHDT and YNNKEL (reference sequence). The ends were cut back, 4 bases at V and 4 bases at J, with 22 bases in the middle. The CDR3 reads CASSPLRGGASITEAFF. The CDR3 region has the DNA TGTGCCAGCAGCCCCCTTCGAGGGGGGGCGTCGATCACTGAAGCTTTCTTT.

This sequence joins TRBV6-2 or TRBV6-3 and TRBJ1-1; 8 nucleotides agree with TRBD1. This CDR3 spans 13 amino acids. With 2 bases clipped from V and 6 bases from J, the junction kept 2 bases outside the gene matches. Germline CDR1 is MNHEY and CDR2 is SVGEGT. The CDR3 DNA reads TGTGCCAGCAGTTACCCACAGGGGGCTGAAGCTTTCTTT. Encoded protein: CASSYPQGAEAFF.

The V and J genes are TRBV10-3 and TRBJ2-2; 12 bases align to TRBD2. The ends lost 4 bases at V and 0 bases at J; junction bases unmatched: 3. This CDR3 is built from 17 residues. Looked up from germline, CDR1 is ENHRY and CDR2 is SYGVKD. The CDR3 region has the DNA TGTGCCATCAGTGGGACTAGCGGGGACGCGAACACCGGGGAGCTGTTTTTT. Encoded protein: CAISGTSGDANTGELFF.

This rearrangement joins TRBV5-8 to TRBJ1-2; D is uncertain. The CDR3 consists of 13 residues. Germline V gene data show CDR1 as SGHTS and CDR2 as YDEGEE. The V end was cut by 2 bases, the J end by 6 bases, with 11 bases between. CDR3 region: CASSFHPRDGYTF. The DNA of the CDR3 is TGTGCCAGCAGCTTCCACCCGCGCGATGGCTACACCTTC.

The chain joins TRBV9 to TRBJ2-5; perhaps TRBD1 as D (6 bases). This CDR3 has 14 residues. CDR1 SGDLS and CDR2 YYNGEE come from the germline V gene. The germline V and J ends were trimmed by 2 bases and 5 bases, with 13 bases remaining between them. CDR3 sequence: CASSVTDSPETQYF. The CDR3, as DNA: TGTGCCAGCAGCGTCACGGACAGCCCGGAGACCCAGTACTTC.

V usage is TRBV6-5 and J usage is TRBJ2-7, with TRBD1 matching over 7 bases. There are 14 residues in the CDR3. In germline, CDR1 is MNHEY, CDR2 SVGAGI. With V trimmed by 6 bases and J by 5 bases, 10 bases remained unmatched. CDR3 bases: TGTGCCAGCAGCAAGACAGGGTGGAACAACGAGCAGTACTTC. Translating gives CASSKTGWNNEQYF.

The chain is built from TRBV6-5 and TRBJ1-5; perhaps TRBD1 as D (6 bases). V was shortened by 6 bases and J by 6 bases, with 12 bases between the two germline ends. The CDR3 consists of 13 residues. Germline V lookup: CDR1 MNHEY, CDR2 SVGAGI. The CDR3 sequence is CASSTGSSQPQHF. The CDR3 DNA reads TGTGCCAGCAGCACAGGGTCCAGTCAGCCCCAGCATTTT.

The gene calls are TRBV6-5 and TRBJ1-1; D gene unclear. Germline V CDR1 and CDR2: MNHEY, SVGAGI. V was trimmed by 6 bases and J by 4 bases, leaving 9 bases between them. The CDR3 totals 12 residues. DNA for the CDR3: TGTGCCAGCAGGACTCTAAGCACTGAAGCTTTCTTT. Its translation is CASRTLSTEAFF.

The chain carries TRBV6-5 and TRBJ1-1; possibly TRBD1 for D (5 bases). The CDR3 consists of 13 residues. Per germline, CDR1 MNHEY and CDR2 SVGAGI. CDR3 region: CGTSWGLNTEAFF. CDR3 coding DNA: TGTGGGACCTCCTGGGGCCTGAACACTGAAGCTTTCTTT.

The gene calls are TRBV28 and TRBJ1-1; TRBD1 aligns across 10 bases. This CDR3 is built from 15 residues. J was trimmed by 3 bases and V by 4 bases; bases with no gene match: 5. Germline CDR1 reads MDHEN; CDR2 reads SYDVKM. The CDR3 loop is CASSSGQGRYTEAFF. The CDR3 region has the DNA TGTGCCAGCAGTTCGGGACAGGGGCGATACACTGAAGCTTTCTTT.

This clone was observed a few times. This chain uses TRBV5-1 with TRBJ1-2; no definite D call. Germline CDR1 SGHRS, CDR2 YFSETQ. V was pared by 0 bases and J by 2 bases, with 8 bases between. This CDR3 has 14 amino acids. The CDR3 region is CASSLDPGNYGYTF. The CDR3 DNA sequence: TGCGCCAGCAGCTTGGATCCGGGAAACTATGGCTACACCTTC. The entire variable domain, with the rest obtained from reference TRBV5-1 and TRBJ1-2, is as follows: KAGVTQTPRYLIKTRGQQVTLSCSPISGHRSVSWYQQTPGQGLQFLFEYFSETQRNKGNFPGRFSGRQFSNSRSEMNVSTLELGDSALYLCASSLDPGNYGYTFGSGTRLTVV.

The genes are TRBV13 and TRBJ2-2, with 7 bases that match TRBD1. The germline V gene has CDR1 PRHDT and CDR2 FYEKMQ (reference sequence). CDR3 length: 15 residues. The V and J ends lost 6 bases and 4 bases, in that order; junction bases with no gene match: 8. The CDR3 loop is CASSSLQGLTGELFF. The CDR3 DNA sequence: TGTGCCAGCAGTTCCCTACAGGGGCTCACCGGGGAGCTGTTTTTT.

The V gene is TRBV4-1, the J gene TRBJ2-1, with TRBD2 as a possible D gene (5 bases). The CDR3 covers 15 residues. V lost 8 bases and J lost 0, with 14 bases in between. Germline CDR1 MGHRA, CDR2 YSYEKL. For the CDR3, the DNA is TGCGCCAGCCGGAGGAACCCGAGCTCCTACAATGAGCAGTTCTTC. Protein: CASRRNPSSYNEQFF.

This clone came up a few times. V usage is TRBV6-1 and J usage is TRBJ2-1, with TRBD2 identical over 12 bases. The CDR3 covers 17 residues. The germline V gene has CDR1 MNHNS and CDR2 SASEGT. Germline trimming cut 4 bases from V and 4 bases from J; bases unmatched to any gene: 8. For the CDR3, the DNA is TGTGCCAGCAGTGCCCCTACCGGGACTAGCGGGTACAATGAGCAGTTCTTC. Translating gives CASSAPTGTSGYNEQFF.

This rearrangement joins TRBV24-1 to TRBJ2-7, with D tentatively TRBD2 (7 bases). V was pared by 4 bases and J by 6 bases, with 24 bases between. The germline gives CDR1 KGHDR, CDR2 SFDVKD. CDR3 length: 17 amino acids. In DNA, the CDR3 is TGTGCCACCAGTGACGGTAGGGGGGGATACCCTGGATTCGAGCAGTACTTC. Protein product: CATSDGRGGYPGFEQYF.

The chain couples TRBV6-5 to TRBJ2-7; TRBD2 agrees at 7 bases. The germline CDR1 and CDR2 sequences are MNHEY and SVGAGI. The CDR3 length is 12 residues. With 5 bases clipped from V and 6 bases from J, the junction kept 4 bases outside the gene matches. In DNA, the CDR3 is TGTGCCAGCAGTACGTGGGGGGGCGAGCAGTACTTC. Its translation is CASSTWGGEQYF.

This sequence joins TRBV27 and TRBJ2-6; possibly TRBD1 for D (5 bases). Per the germline V gene, CDR1 is MNHEY and CDR2 is SMNVEV (reference sequence). The V gene lost 3 bases and the J gene lost 1 base, with 13 bases spanning the gap. The CDR3 length is 17 residues. For the CDR3, the DNA is TGTGCCAGCAGTTTGAGTCTCAGGGCTTCTGGGGCCAACGTCCTGACTTTC. Encoded protein: CASSLSLRASGANVLTF.

The CDR3 is CASSGGGRNTIYF. The CDR3 nucleotides read TGTGCCAGCAGCGGGGGAGGACGGAACACCATATATTTT. The V gene is TRBV9, the J gene TRBJ1-3; D unclear. With 3 bases removed from V and 7 bases from J, the gap between germline ends came to 11 bases. The length of the CDR3 is 13 residues. CDR1 SGDLS and CDR2 YYNGEE come from the germline V gene.

V is TRBV14 and J is TRBJ1-2; D gene uncertain. V gave up 3 bases and J gave up 5 bases, with 10 bases separating them. The CDR3 has 13 amino acids. From germline, CDR1 is SGHDN and CDR2 FVKESK. CDR3 loop: CASSHQTVYGYTF. CDR3 in DNA: TGTGCCAGCAGCCATCAAACAGTGTATGGCTACACCTTC.